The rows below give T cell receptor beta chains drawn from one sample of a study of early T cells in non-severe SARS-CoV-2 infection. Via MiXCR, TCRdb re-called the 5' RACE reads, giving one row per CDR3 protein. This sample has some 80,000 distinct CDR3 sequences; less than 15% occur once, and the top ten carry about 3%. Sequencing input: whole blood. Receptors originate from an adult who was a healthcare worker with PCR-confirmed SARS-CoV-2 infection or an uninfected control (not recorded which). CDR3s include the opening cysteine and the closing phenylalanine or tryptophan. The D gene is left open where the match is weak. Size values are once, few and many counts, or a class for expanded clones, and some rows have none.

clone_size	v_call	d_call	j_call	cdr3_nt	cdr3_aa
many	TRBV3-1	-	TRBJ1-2	TGTGCCAGCAGCCGACAGAACTATGGCTACACCTTC	CASSRQNYGYTF
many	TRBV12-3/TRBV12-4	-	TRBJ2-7	TGTGCCAGCATTCCCCCCTCTGCCCGGAGCTCCTACGAGCAGTACTTC	CASIPPSARSSYEQYF
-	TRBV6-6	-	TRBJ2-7	TGTGCCAGCAGTTTACAGGGTAAATCCTACGAGCAGTACTTC	CASSLQGKSYEQYF
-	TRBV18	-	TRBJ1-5	TGTGCCAGCTCTCCCCTAGGGGTTGCGCTTTACCGGGAGAATCAGCCCCAGCATTTT	CASSPLGVALYRENQPQHF
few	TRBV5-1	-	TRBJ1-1	TGCGCCAGCAGCCGGGCAGCAAATACTGAAGCTTTCTTT	CASSRAANTEAFF
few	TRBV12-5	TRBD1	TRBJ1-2	TGTGCTAGTTCACAGGGGACTAACTATGGCTACACCTTC	CASSQGTNYGYTF
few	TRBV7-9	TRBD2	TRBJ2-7	TGTGCCAGCAGCCCTCCCAGGGGGACTAGCGGGACCTACGAGCAGTACTTC	CASSPPRGTSGTYEQYF
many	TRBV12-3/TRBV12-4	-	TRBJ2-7	TGTGCCAGCAGTTTAGCACTAGTATCCTACGAGCAGTACTTC	CASSLALVSYEQYF
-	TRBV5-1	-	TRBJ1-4	TGCGCCAGCAGCGAGGGTGAAAAACTGTTTTTT	CASSEGEKLFF
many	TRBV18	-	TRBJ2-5	TGTGCCAGCTCACTATCTGACAGGAGAACGGAGACCCAGTACTTC	CASSLSDRRTETQYF
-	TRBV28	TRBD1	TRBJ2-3	TGTGCCAGCAGCTCCGGGACAGGGTACACAGATACGCAGTATTTT	CASSSGTGYTDTQYF
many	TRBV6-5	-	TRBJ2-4	TGTGCCAGCACGAGCTTAGCCAAAAACATTCAGTACTTC	CASTSLAKNIQYF
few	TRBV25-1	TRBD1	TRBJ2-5	TGTGCCAGCAGTGAATTGGGACAGCAAGAGACCCAGTACTTC	CASSELGQQETQYF
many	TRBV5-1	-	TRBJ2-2	TGCGCCAGCACCTCATCGGGCACCGGGGAGCTGTTTTTT	CASTSSGTGELFF
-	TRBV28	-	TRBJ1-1	TGTGCCAGCAGCCCCGACAGGAACACTGAAGTTTTCTTT	CASSPDRNTEVFF
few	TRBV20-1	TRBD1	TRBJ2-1	TGCAGTGCTAGCCCGGGACAGGATGCCAATGAGCAGTTCTTC	CSASPGQDANEQFF
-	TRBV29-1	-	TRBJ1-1	TGCAGCGTGGCAGGTAGGAGGGCAAGCTACACTGAAGCTTTCTTT	CSVAGRRASYTEAFF
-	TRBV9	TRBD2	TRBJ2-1	TGTGCCAGCAGCGCTCTAGCGGGAGGGAGCTCCTACAATGAGCAGTTCTTC	CASSALAGGSSYNEQFF
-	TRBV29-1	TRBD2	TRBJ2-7	TGCAGCGTCCGGCTAGCGGGAGCGGGCTACGAGCAGTACTTC	CSVRLAGAGYEQYF
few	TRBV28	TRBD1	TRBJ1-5	TGTGCCAGCAGTCCTCGACAGGGGGCCAACAATCAGCCCCAGCATTTT	CASSPRQGANNQPQHF
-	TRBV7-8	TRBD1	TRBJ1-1	TGTGCCAGCACCTATAAACAGGGGGCGACTGAAGCTTTCTTT	CASTYKQGATEAFF
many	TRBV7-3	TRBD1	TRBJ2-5	TGTGCCAGCAGCAGGGGACAGGGAAACCCTCAAGAGACCCAGTACTTC	CASSRGQGNPQETQYF
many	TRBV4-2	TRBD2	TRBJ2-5	TGTGCCAGCAGCCAAACTAGCGCGAGGGAGGAGACCCAGTACTTC	CASSQTSAREETQYF
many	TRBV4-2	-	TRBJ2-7	TGTGCCAGCAGCCAAGCGTATAGCTCCTACGAGCAGTACTTC	CASSQAYSSYEQYF
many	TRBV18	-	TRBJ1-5	TGTGCCAGCTCACTAGAAGGACAGCTCAATCAGCCCCAGCATTTT	CASSLEGQLNQPQHF
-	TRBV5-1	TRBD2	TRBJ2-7	TGCGCCAGCAGCTTGGGTGCACTAGCGGGCCGCTACGAGCAGTACTTC	CASSLGALAGRYEQYF
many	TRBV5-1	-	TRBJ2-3	TGTGCCAGCAGCTTTGGCTCGGGTAGCACAGATACGCAGTATTTT	CASSFGSGSTDTQYF
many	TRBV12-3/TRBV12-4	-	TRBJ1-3	TGTGCCAGCAGTTCCTGGGGGGCGGCGGGAAACACCATATATTTT	CASSSWGAAGNTIYF
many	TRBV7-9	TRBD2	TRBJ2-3	TGTGCCAGCGGACTAGCGGGACTAGATACGCAGTATTTT	CASGLAGLDTQYF